The sequence of this TCR beta chain was determined in a study of T-cell memory formation after mild COVID-19. About the research overall: TCR clusters showed largely donor specificity.

TCRdb redid the calling of the 5' RACE reads with MiXCR, one entry per CDR3 protein. The sample has approximately 580,000 distinct CDR3 sequences; about 20% are singletons. This clonotype showed up just a few times. Trimming cost V 0 bases and J 4 bases; bases outside gene matches: 4. CDR1 and CDR2 from the germline V gene are SGHRS and YFSETQ. This CDR3 spans 15 amino acids. This TCR was sampled from an adult woman who had mild COVID-19 (a few samples of this study predate the infection). Cell type and time point are not known. V is TRBV5-1 and J is TRBJ2-1, with 7 positions matching TRBD2. Sequencing was carried out using PBMCs or a T cell subset sorted from them (not recorded which). DNA of the CDR3: TGCGCCAGCAGCTTGGATGACGGGGGGTACAATGAGCAGTTCTTC. As protein: CASSLDDGGYNEQFF.